The T cell receptor beta chain under discussion was sequenced for a study of CD8+CD57+ T cells in acquired aplastic anemia. Study conclusions and caveats: Statistical testing detected no significant gap in CD8+ Simpson's diversity between patients and controls.

The CDR3 length is 11 residues. The V and J ends lost 7 bases and 6 bases, in that order; junction bases with no gene match: 4. In germline, CDR1 is SQVTM, CDR2 ANQGSEA. It was genomic DNA that served as the template for profiling TCR beta VDJ and CDR3. Each CDR3 protein is one row after TCRdb ran MiXCR on the reads. The sample consists of roughly 290,000 distinct CDR3 sequences, 56% of them appearing once. Patients chosen for sequencing had shown CD8+CD57+ cell expansion by flow cytometry. This clonotype was picked up a small number of times. Its target is unknown. The sequence came from a human donor with aplastic anemia. The sample was sorted CD4+, CD8+, or CD8+CD57+ T cells (not recorded which) from PBMCs. V usage is TRBV29-1 and J usage is TRBJ1-1; TRBD1 matches 8 bases. This CDR3 reads CSDQGAAEAFF. The CDR3 bases are TGCAGCGACCAGGGGGCGGCTGAAGCTTTCTTT.